The 29 T cell receptor beta chains below all came from one sample that was sequenced in a study of control samples from healthy donors and cancer patients. Here immunoSEQ multiplex PCR was the method, and the copy in TCRdb shows in-frame clones only, minus some. In the table there are some 120,000 clones, approximately 92% of which are singletons. Sequencing was carried out using blood. The receptors were sampled from a young man in good health.

Notes on this clone: The junction departs from the called germline gene at one end, perhaps through a read error. This chain links TRBV25-1 with TRBJ2-2; maybe TRBD1 (7 bases). The V gene's germline CDR1 is MGHDK and CDR2 SYGVNS. This CDR3 comprises 16 residues. This chain's CDR3 is CARSRGQVLRGGELFF. CDR3 coding DNA: TGTGCCCGCAGCCGCGGACAGGTCTTACGGGGGGGGGAGCTGTTTTTT.

The V and J genes are TRBV14 and TRBJ2-1; TRBD2 aligns across 16 bases. The germline CDR1 and CDR2 sequences are SGHDN and FVKESK. This CDR3 spans 18 amino acids. The junction had 3 bases not matched to a gene; V was cut back by 0 bases and J by 4 bases. CDR3 region: CASSQDPGLAGGYNEQFF. The CDR3 region has the DNA TGTGCCAGCAGCCAAGATCCGGGACTAGCGGGAGGGTACAATGAGCAGTTCTTC.

This clone has more than one count but fewer than ten. The V gene is TRBV6-5, the J gene TRBJ2-5, with 7 bases fitting TRBD1. Per the germline V gene, CDR1 is MNHEY and CDR2 is SVGAGI. The CDR3 is made up of 13 amino acids. V was pared by 10 bases and J by 5 bases, with 10 bases of the junction left unmatched. CDR3 in amino acids: CATSPGGRETQYF. For the CDR3, the DNA is TGTGCCACCTCCCCAGGGGGTCGGGAGACCCAGTACTTC.

The gene calls are TRBV28 and TRBJ2-7; D perhaps matches TRBD1 (6 bases). Trimming took off 5 bases at V and 0 bases at J, with 17 bases between the two ends. This CDR3 has 16 residues. Per germline, CDR1 MDHEN and CDR2 SYDVKM. The CDR3 coding sequence is TGTGCCAGCAGTAGAACAGGGTTCTCAAGCTCCTACGAGCAGTACTTC. Protein sequence: CASSRTGFSSSYEQYF. The full variable domain, its missing parts supplied by reference TRBV28 and TRBJ2-7, is DVKVTQSSRYLVKRTGEKVFLECVQDMDHENMFWYRQDPGLGLRLIYFSYDVKMKEKGDIPEGYSVSREKKERFSLILESASTNQTSMYLCASSRTGFSSSYEQYFGPGTRLTVT.

This chain connects TRBV5-1 to TRBJ2-1; 10 bases match TRBD2. The CDR3 extends over 15 amino acids. In germline, CDR1 is SGHRS, CDR2 YFSETQ. The trim removed 2 bases at V and 7 bases at J, leaving 6 bases unmatched. The CDR3 is CASSFPAGGLNEQFF. DNA of the CDR3: TGCGCCAGCAGCTTTCCAGCGGGGGGGCTTAATGAGCAGTTCTTC.

This chain links TRBV27 with TRBJ1-2; a weak D match, TRBD1 (6 bases). The CDR3 length is 16 residues. The germline gives CDR1 MNHEY, CDR2 SMNVEV (reference sequence). The V gene lost 5 bases and the J gene lost 1 base, with 17 bases spanning the gap. This CDR3 is CASSTTRGGRNYGYTF. CDR3 coding DNA: TGTGCCAGCAGTACCACCCGGGGGGGGCGTAACTATGGCTACACCTTC.

The chain has TRBV28 and TRBJ1-2; D is uncertain. The CDR3 is made up of 14 amino acids. V lost 3 bases and J 8 bases, leaving 16 bases between the germline ends. Per the germline V gene, CDR1 is MDHEN and CDR2 is SYDVKM. CDR3 residues: CASSFPPQGGGYTF. The CDR3 nucleotides are TGTGCCAGCAGTTTCCCGCCCCAAGGAGGGGGCTACACCTTC.

The chain employs TRBV7-8 and TRBJ2-3; 7 bases are shared with TRBD2. The CDR3 has 14 amino acids. CDR1 is SGHVS, CDR2 FQNEAQ, per germline. J gave up 3 bases and V 2 bases, and 2 bases lay outside the gene matches. CDR3 nucleotides: TGTGCCAGCAGCTTACGGGGGGAGACAGATACGCAGTATTTT. It encodes CASSLRGETDTQYF. Combining the CDR3 with reference TRBV7-8 and TRBJ2-3 gives the whole variable domain GAGVSQSPRYKVAKRGQDVALRCDPISGHVSLFWYQQALGQGPEFLTYFQNEAQLDKSGLPSDRFFAERPEGSVSTLKIQRTQQEDSAVYLCASSLRGETDTQYFGPGTRLTVL.

The rearrangement links TRBV28 to TRBJ2-4, with a possible D match to TRBD1 (6 bases). V was pared by 6 bases and J by 7 bases, with 16 bases between. Germline loops: CDR1 MDHEN, CDR2 SYDVKM. The CDR3 length is 14 residues. The CDR3 nucleotides read TGTGCCAGCAGACCGCCGGGACATGGGAACATTCAGTACTTC. Translating it yields CASRPPGHGNIQYF. Full variable domain (missing parts from reference TRBV28 and TRBJ2-4): DVKVTQSSRYLVKRTGEKVFLECVQDMDHENMFWYRQDPGLGLRLIYFSYDVKMKEKGDIPEGYSVSREKKERFSLILESASTNQTSMYLCASRPPGHGNIQYFGAGTRLSVL.

The genes are TRBV11-3 and TRBJ2-7; 9 positions agree with TRBD1. The germline CDR1 and CDR2 sequences are SGHNT and YENEEA. The CDR3 is made up of 13 amino acids. Trimming took 3 bases from V and 6 from J; bases not matched to a gene: 3. CDR3 nucleotides: TGTGCCAGCAGCTTCAAGACAGGGGGCGAGCAGTACGTC. Translating gives CASSFKTGGEQYV.

The gene calls are TRBV20-1 and TRBJ1-3, with 8 bases lining up with TRBD1. After removal of 3 bases from V and 4 bases from J, the junction contained 14 bases not matched to a gene. CDR3 length equals 17 residues. Germline-derived CDR1 and CDR2 are DFQATT and SNEGSKA (reference sequence). As DNA, the CDR3 is TGCAGTGCTAGTTTCCAGGGGGCCTGTTTGAGGGGAAACACCATATATTTT. Its protein product is CSASFQGACLRGNTIYF.

This clone has only a few counts. The J gene is TRBJ1-6, the V gene TRBV2, with 8 bases that match TRBD1. The J segment lost 10 bases and the V segment lost 7 bases, leaving 9 bases of the junction unmatched. This CDR3 has 14 residues. CDR1 SNHLY and CDR2 FYNNEI come from the germline V gene. CDR3 region: CASTPTGARSPLHF. The CDR3 DNA follows: TGTGCCAGCACCCCGACAGGGGCTAGATCACCCCTCCACTTT.

The chain recombines TRBV28 with TRBJ1-2; no reliable D call. CDR3 size: 13 residues. CDR1 is MDHEN, CDR2 SYDVKM, per germline. Trimming shortened V by 7 bases and J by 5 bases, and 14 bases separated the two germline ends. Written as DNA, the CDR3 is TGTGCCAGCACCGCCGCCAGACTATATGGCTACACCTTC. Its protein is CASTAARLYGYTF.

The rearrangement joins TRBV14 to TRBJ1-1; tentative D call: TRBD1 (6 bases). The CDR3 runs 13 residues. Germline CDR1 SGHDN, CDR2 FVKESK. V was pared by 4 bases and J by 14 bases, with 20 bases between. The CDR3 loop is CASSRDATGRSFF. In DNA form, the CDR3 reads TGTGCCAGCAGCCGAGACGCGACAGGAAGAAGCTTCTTT.

The V gene is TRBV3-1 (or the pseudogene TRBV3-2), the J gene TRBJ2-3, with D unresolved. There are 15 residues in the CDR3. CDR1 and CDR2 (germline): LGHDT, YNNKEL (reference sequence). The V end lost 1 base, the J end lost 1 base, and 9 bases lay between the germline ends. The CDR3 is CASSQARGRTDTQYF. The CDR3 nucleotides are TGTGCCAGCAGCCAAGCCCGAGGCCGCACAGATACGCAGTATTTT.

V gene TRBV3-1 (or the pseudogene TRBV3-2) combines with J gene TRBJ2-1; TRBD2 aligns across 15 bases. The CDR3 is 15 amino acids. CDR1 and CDR2 from the germline V gene are LGHDT and YNNKEL (reference sequence). The J segment lost 9 bases and the V segment lost 9 bases, leaving 9 bases of the junction unmatched. CDR3 nucleotides: TGTGCCAGTGGACTAGCGGGGGGGCCTGGGGTTGAGCAGTTCTTC. This sequence encodes CASGLAGGPGVEQFF.

The V gene is TRBV28, the J gene TRBJ2-2, with TRBD1 matching 7 bases. The junction had 7 bases not matched to a gene; V was cut back by 7 bases and J by 8 bases. Germline V gene sequence: CDR1 MDHEN, CDR2 SYDVKM. The CDR3 loop spans 13 amino acids. The CDR3: CASTDRAIGELFF. The CDR3 DNA reads TGTGCCAGCACCGACAGGGCCATAGGGGAGCTGTTTTTT. The variable domain in full, completed from reference TRBV28 and TRBJ2-2, reads DVKVTQSSRYLVKRTGEKVFLECVQDMDHENMFWYRQDPGLGLRLIYFSYDVKMKEKGDIPEGYSVSREKKERFSLILESASTNQTSMYLCASTDRAIGELFFGEGSRLTVL.

The chain combines TRBV7-9 with TRBJ1-1; D call uncertain. V shed 1 base and J shed 0 bases, with 12 bases lying between them. CDR1 and CDR2 (germline): SEHNR, FQNEAQ (reference sequence). CDR3 length: 16 residues. This CDR3 is CASSLGNPQLNTEAFF. The CDR3, as DNA: TGTGCCAGCAGCTTAGGGAATCCGCAGTTGAACACTGAAGCTTTCTTT.

This sequence joins TRBV19 and TRBJ2-6; no clear D. The CDR3 has 15 residues. The ends were cut back, 6 bases at V and 0 bases at J, with 9 bases in the middle. CDR1 and CDR2 from the germline V gene are LNHDA and SQIVND (reference sequence). The CDR3 loop reads CASSPSDSGANVLTF. Written as DNA, the CDR3 is TGTGCCAGTAGCCCAAGCGACTCTGGGGCCAACGTCCTGACTTTC.

The gene calls are TRBV18 and TRBJ2-1; D ambiguous. Trimming took off 6 bases at V and 0 bases at J, with 12 bases between the two ends. Per the germline V gene, CDR1 is KGHSH and CDR2 is LQKENI. The CDR3 extends over 15 amino acids. The chain's CDR3 is CASSDMISSYNEQFF. The CDR3 DNA sequence: TGTGCCAGCTCTGACATGATTAGCTCCTACAATGAGCAGTTCTTC.

V usage is TRBV7-9 and J usage is TRBJ2-1; a possible D gene is TRBD2 (5 bases). Per the germline V gene, CDR1 is SEHNR and CDR2 is FQNEAQ (reference sequence). Between the trimmed V and J ends, which lost 3 bases and 3 bases, there was a span of 12 bases. This CDR3 comprises 15 residues. CDR3 DNA: TGTGCCAGCAGCTTTGAGGGCGGTGGCTACAATGAGCAGTTCTTC. As protein: CASSFEGGGYNEQFF.

The rearrangement joins TRBV9 to TRBJ2-1; D is perhaps TRBD1 (6 bases). The CDR3 runs to 14 residues. Germline values: CDR1 SGDLS, CDR2 YYNGEE. Trimming removed 3 bases from V and 3 bases from J, with 10 bases in between. The CDR3 region has the DNA TGTGCCAGCAGCGGTCAGGGGCTCTACAATGAGCAGTTCTTC. As protein: CASSGQGLYNEQFF.

This rearrangement joins TRBV2 to TRBJ2-2, with D possibly TRBD2 on 5 matching bases. Germline assignment: CDR1 SNHLY and CDR2 FYNNEI. The CDR3 has 14 amino acids. Trimming removed 9 bases from V and 7 bases from J, with 18 bases in between. In DNA, the CDR3 is TGTGCCAGTCTACTAGTTCCCCCACGCGGGGAGCTGTTTTTT. The encoded protein is CASLLVPPRGELFF. The full variable domain, completed using reference TRBV2 and TRBJ2-2, is EPEVTQTPSHQVTQMGQEVILRCVPISNHLYFYWYRQILGQKVEFLVSFYNNEISEKSEIFDDQFSVERPDGSNFTLKIRSTKLEDSAMYFCASLLVPPRGELFFGEGSRLTVL.

The chain combines TRBV19 with TRBJ2-7; D is unclear. CDR1 is LNHDA and CDR2 is SQIVND in the germline V gene (reference sequence). The CDR3 has 14 amino acids. V gave up 5 bases and J gave up 0 bases, with 11 bases separating them. CDR3 residues: CASSDDDLSYEQYV. DNA of the CDR3: TGTGCCAGTAGTGACGACGACCTCTCCTACGAGCAGTACGTC.

The genes are TRBV7-2 and TRBJ2-1; D not certain. The CDR3 runs 15 residues. Germline V CDR1 and CDR2: SGHTA, FQGNSA. V lost 3 bases, J lost 5 bases, and 14 bases lay in between. The CDR3 nucleotides are TGTGCCAGCAGCTTTAGTAGGCCACCTCACAATGAGCAGTTCTTC. Amino acid sequence: CASSFSRPPHNEQFF.

The J gene is TRBJ1-6, the V gene TRBV5-5; possibly TRBD1 for D (5 bases). The germline V gene encodes CDR1 SGHKS and CDR2 YYEKEE (reference sequence). Between the trimmed V and J ends, which lost 5 bases and 3 bases, there was a span of 15 bases. The CDR3 contains 16 residues. For the CDR3, the DNA is TGTGCCAGCAGGCCACCGGGACTGCACTATAATTCACCCCTCCACTTT. Its protein product is CASRPPGLHYNSPLHF.

The chain employs TRBV11-2 and TRBJ2-3; D is uncertain. CDR1 and CDR2 from the germline V gene are SGHAT and FQNNGV. The V end was cut by 3 bases, the J end by 0 bases, with 13 bases between. CDR3 length equals 16 residues. This CDR3 is CASSFGSSSSTDTQYF. The CDR3 nucleotides read TGTGCCAGCAGCTTTGGCAGTTCGTCTAGCACAGATACGCAGTATTTT.

The chain uses TRBV14 and TRBJ2-5; perhaps D is TRBD1 or TRBD2 (5 bases each). The CDR3 contains 14 residues. Trimming removed 4 bases from V and 5 bases from J, with 14 bases in between. Germline CDR1 SGHDN, CDR2 FVKESK. CDR3 nucleotide sequence: TGTGCCAGCAGCCCTTTGGGGGATCAGGAGACCCAGTACTTC. This sequence encodes CASSPLGDQETQYF.

CDR3 DNA sequence: TGTGCCAGCAGAGGGGCGGGAGCCGGCACAGATACGCAGTATTTT. Translated: CASRGAGAGTDTQYF. The chain employs TRBV28 and TRBJ2-3, with 7 bases that match TRBD2. CDR3 length equals 15 residues. J gave up 1 base and V 6 bases, and 7 bases lay outside the gene matches. Germline V lookup: CDR1 MDHEN, CDR2 SYDVKM.